This T cell receptor (beta chain) was obtained from a study of spatial heterogeneity in lung cancer. This clonotype was observed at least ten times. What it recognizes is unknown. Study-level results: Counts of expanded intratumoral alpha and beta TCRs tracked tumor mutation counts.

Trimming pared 2 bases from V and 3 bases from J, leaving 10 bases between. This CDR3 has 14 residues. CDR1 and CDR2 from the germline V gene are MNHEY and SVGEGT. Time point specified: sample taken at primary tumor resection. The study sequenced unsorted whole RNA from tumor, nontumor lung or frozen PBMC. Each CDR3 protein is one row after TCRdb ran MiXCR on the 5' RACE reads. The sample lists approximately 4,900 distinct CDR3 sequences, 10% to 15% occurring once. This TCR derives from a female donor with early-stage non-small cell lung cancer. The chain uses TRBV6-2 or TRBV6-3 and TRBJ1-2; no clear D. The source material was lung tumor tissue, sampled at surgery. CDR3 coding DNA: TGTGCCAGCAGTTACCCAGCAGGCTACTATGGCTACACCTTC. Amino acid sequence: CASSYPAGYYGYTF.